This record concerns one T cell receptor beta chain sequence. The sample belongs to a study of blood T cell repertoires in COVID-19. Study at large: Spain, Italy and the United States supplied samples that represented acute and convalescent COVID-19.

Enrolled during active infection, Seattle patients were then followed longitudinally. Under the authors' procedure: Scientists estimated how many nucleated cells there were by amplifying reference gene primers. Sequencing used immunoSEQ multiplex PCR; TCRdb keeps in-frame clones, though not all of them. D and trimming were read from the DNA, whereas the V and J calls and clone size are those reported in that table. The table shows 190,000 or so clones, with roughly 94% occurring only once. The CDR3 consists of 17 residues. Per germline, CDR1 SGHNT and CDR2 YYREEE (reference sequence). The V and J ends lost 7 bases and 4 bases, in that order; junction bases with no gene match: 14.

This chain uses TRBV5-4 with TRBJ2-3; 11 positions match TRBD2. The specimen sequenced was peripheral blood. The TCR was taken from a man aged 30 to 39 with COVID-19, enrolled during active disease. The DNA of the CDR3 is TGTGCCAGCGAAACTAGCGGGGGAGGGAGCGGGGCAGATACGCAGTATTTT. Amino acids: CASETSGGGSGADTQYF. The entire variable domain, with the rest obtained from reference TRBV5-4 and TRBJ2-3, is as follows: ETGVTQSPTHLIKTRGQQVTLRCSSQSGHNTVSWYQQALGQGPQFIFQYYREEENGRGNFPPRFSGLQFPNYSSELNVNALELDDSALYLCASETSGGGSGADTQYFGPGTRLTVL.